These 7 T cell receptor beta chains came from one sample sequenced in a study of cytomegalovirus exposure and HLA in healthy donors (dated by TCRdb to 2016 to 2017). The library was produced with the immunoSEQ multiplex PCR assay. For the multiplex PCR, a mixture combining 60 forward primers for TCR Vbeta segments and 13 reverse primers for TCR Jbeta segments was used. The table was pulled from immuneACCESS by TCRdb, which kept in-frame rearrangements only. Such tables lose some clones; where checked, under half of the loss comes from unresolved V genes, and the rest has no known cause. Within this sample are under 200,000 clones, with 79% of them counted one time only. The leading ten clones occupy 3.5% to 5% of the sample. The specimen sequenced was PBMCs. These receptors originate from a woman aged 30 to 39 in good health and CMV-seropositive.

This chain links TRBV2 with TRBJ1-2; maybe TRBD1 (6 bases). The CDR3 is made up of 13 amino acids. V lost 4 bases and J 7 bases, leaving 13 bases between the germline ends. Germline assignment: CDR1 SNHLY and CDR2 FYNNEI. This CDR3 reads CASSGTDVFGYTF. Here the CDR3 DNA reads TGTGCCAGCAGTGGGACAGACGTGTTTGGCTACACCTTC. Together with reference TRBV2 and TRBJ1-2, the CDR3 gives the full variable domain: EPEVTQTPSHQVTQMGQEVILRCVPISNHLYFYWYRQILGQKVEFLVSFYNNEISEKSEIFDDQFSVERPDGSNFTLKIRSTKLEDSAMYFCASSGTDVFGYTFGSGTRLTVV.

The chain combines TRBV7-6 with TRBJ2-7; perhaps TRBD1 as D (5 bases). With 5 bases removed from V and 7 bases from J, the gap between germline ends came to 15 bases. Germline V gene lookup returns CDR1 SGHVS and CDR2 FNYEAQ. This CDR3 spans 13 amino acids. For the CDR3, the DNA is TGTGCCAGCAGCCCCCCTTTGGACACAGAGCAGTACTTC. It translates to CASSPPLDTEQYF. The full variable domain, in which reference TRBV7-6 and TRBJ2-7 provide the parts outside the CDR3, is GAGVSQSPRYKVTKRGQDVALRCDPISGHVSLYWYRQALGQGPEFLTYFNYEAQQDKSGLPNDRFSAERPEGSISTLTIQRTEQRDSAMYRCASSPPLDTEQYFGPGTRLTVT.

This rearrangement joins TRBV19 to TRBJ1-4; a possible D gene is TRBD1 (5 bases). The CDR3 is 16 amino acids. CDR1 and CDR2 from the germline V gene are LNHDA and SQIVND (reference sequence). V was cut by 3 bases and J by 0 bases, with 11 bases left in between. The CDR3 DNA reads TGTGCCAGTAGTATGTGGCAGGGTGCAACTAATGAAAAACTGTTTTTT. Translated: CASSMWQGATNEKLFF.

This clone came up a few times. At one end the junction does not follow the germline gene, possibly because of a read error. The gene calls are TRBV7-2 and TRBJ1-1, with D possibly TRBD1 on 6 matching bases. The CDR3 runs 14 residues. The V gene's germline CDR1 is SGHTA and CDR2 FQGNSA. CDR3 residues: CASSFVRGNPEAFF. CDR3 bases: TGTGCCAGCAGCTTTGTTAGGGGGAACCCTGAAGCTTTCTTT. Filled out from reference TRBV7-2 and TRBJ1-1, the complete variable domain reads GAGVSQSPSNKVTEKGKDVELRCDPISGHTALYWYRQSLGQGLEFLIYFQGNSAPDKSGLPSDRFSAERTGGSVSTLTIQRTQQEDSAVYLCASSFVRGNPEAFFGQGTRLTVV.

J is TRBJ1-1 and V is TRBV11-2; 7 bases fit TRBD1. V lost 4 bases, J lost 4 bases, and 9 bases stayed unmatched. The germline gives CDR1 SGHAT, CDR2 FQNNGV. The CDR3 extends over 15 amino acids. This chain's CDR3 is CASSSRQGWGTEAFF. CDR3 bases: TGTGCCAGCAGCTCACGACAGGGCTGGGGCACTGAAGCTTTCTTT.

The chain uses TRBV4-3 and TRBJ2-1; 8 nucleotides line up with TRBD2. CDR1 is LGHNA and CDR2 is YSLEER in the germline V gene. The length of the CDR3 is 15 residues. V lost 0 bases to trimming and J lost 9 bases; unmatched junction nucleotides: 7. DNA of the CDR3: TGCGCCAGCAGCCAAGAATTGGGACTAGTTGTTGAGCAGTTCTTC. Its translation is CASSQELGLVVEQFF.

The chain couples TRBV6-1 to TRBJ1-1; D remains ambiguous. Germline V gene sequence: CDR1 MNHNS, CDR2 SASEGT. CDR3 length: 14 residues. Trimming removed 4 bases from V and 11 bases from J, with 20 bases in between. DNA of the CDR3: TGTGCCAGCAGTGCCCCCTATAATCTACTTCGGGCTTTCTTT. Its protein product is CASSAPYNLLRAFF.